This is a list of T cell receptor beta chains from one sample in a study of blood T cell repertoires in COVID-19. Clones were read by immunoSEQ multiplex PCR, and TCRdb kept only the in-frame ones, dropping some. Counted here are some 120,000 clones, approximately 80% occurring once; the ten biggest clones make up 0.83%. Specimen: peripheral blood. The receptors here all came from a woman between 65 and 79 years old with acute or convalescent COVID-19. CDR3s include the opening cysteine and the closing phenylalanine or tryptophan. D genes are given only for firm matches. Some rows mark clone size as missing; the rest say once, few, many or name a class of expanded clone.

CDR3aa	CDR3nt	len	v_gene	j_gene	d_gene	abundance
CASSLYEGAGAFF	TGTGCCAGCAGTTTATACGAGGGGGCAGGGGCTTTCTTT	13	TRBV12-3/TRBV12-4	TRBJ1-1	TRBD1	few
CASSFSGTSTGELFF	TGCGCCAGCAGCTTCTCCGGGACTAGCACCGGGGAGCTGTTTTTT	15	TRBV5-1	TRBJ2-2	TRBD2	-
CASSLGVVATSGRNNEQFF	TGTGCCAGCAGCTTAGGAGTTGTGGCGACCAGCGGGAGGAACAATGAGCAGTTCTTC	19	TRBV7-9	TRBJ2-1	TRBD2	-
CASSLAGGVSSYEQYF	TGCGCCAGCAGCTTGGCGGGCGGGGTCAGCTCCTACGAGCAGTACTTC	16	TRBV5-1	TRBJ2-7	-	-
CASSVESARTDTQYF	TGTGCCAGCAGCGTAGAAAGCGCCCGCACAGATACGCAGTATTTT	15	TRBV9	TRBJ2-3	-	-
CASTRARVGNTIYF	TGTGCCAGCACCCGAGCCCGGGTGGGAAACACCATATATTTT	14	TRBV2	TRBJ1-3	-	-
CASRGKGANSYGYTF	TGTGCCAGCAGGGGAAAAGGGGCGAACTCATATGGCTACACCTTC	15	TRBV2	TRBJ1-2	-	once
CASSSSWWTGDTEAFF	TGTGCCAGCAGCTCTTCATGGTGGACAGGGGACACTGAAGCTTTCTTT	16	TRBV2	TRBJ1-1	TRBD1	-
CASSEGTRGSYEQYF	TGCGCCAGCAGTGAAGGGACAAGAGGCTCCTACGAGCAGTACTTC	15	TRBV10-1	TRBJ2-7	-	-
CASKGGSYEQYF	TGTGCCAGCAAAGGGGGCTCCTACGAGCAGTACTTC	12	TRBV6-5	TRBJ2-7	-	-
CASSSGGGNSPLHF	TGTGCCAGTAGTAGCGGCGGTGGTAATTCACCCCTCCACTTT	14	TRBV19	TRBJ1-6	-	once
CASSQEGQGYTEAFF	TGTGCCAGCTCACAGGAGGGACAGGGCTACACTGAAGCTTTCTTT	15	TRBV18	TRBJ1-1	TRBD1	once
CASSSGQLANYGYTF	TGTGCCAGCAGCTCGGGACAGTTAGCTAACTATGGCTACACCTTC	15	TRBV5-4	TRBJ1-2	TRBD1	-
CASSPQTGGARSSYNEQFF	TGTGCCAGCAGCCCTCAGACGGGGGGGGCCCGGAGCTCCTACAATGAGCAGTTCTTC	19	TRBV3-1/TRBV3-2	TRBJ2-1	TRBD2	-
CASSPGQGNLGGYTF	TGTGCCAGCAGCCCGGGACAGGGAAATCTCGGGGGCTACACCTTC	15	TRBV25-1	TRBJ1-2	TRBD1	-
CASSFTSGTDTQYF	TGCGCCAGCAGCTTCACTAGCGGCACAGATACGCAGTATTTT	14	TRBV5-1	TRBJ2-3	TRBD2	once
CAWADRERQPQHF	TGTGCCTGGGCTGACAGGGAGCGTCAGCCCCAGCATTTT	13	TRBV30	TRBJ1-5	TRBD1	-
CASSPTGDPHEQYF	TGTGCCAGCAGCCCCACAGGGGACCCCCACGAGCAGTACTTC	14	TRBV11-3	TRBJ2-7	TRBD1	-
CAWSAYPAGNTIYF	TGTGCCTGGAGTGCCTATCCCGCTGGAAACACCATATATTTT	14	TRBV30	TRBJ1-3	-	-
CASSLATGNTGELFF	TGTGCCAGCAGCCTCGCGACGGGGAACACCGGGGAGCTGTTTTTT	15	TRBV3-1/TRBV3-2	TRBJ2-2	-	-
CATSTTSSYNEQFF	TGTGCCACCTCGACTACAAGCTCCTACAATGAGCAGTTCTTC	14	TRBV19	TRBJ2-1	-	few
CASSRQGASNSPLHF	TGTGCCAGCAGCCGTCAGGGGGCGAGTAATTCACCCCTCCACTTT	15	TRBV7-9	TRBJ1-6	TRBD1	-
CASSQQGKGEQFF	TGTGCCAGTAGTCAACAGGGGAAGGGTGAGCAGTTCTTC	13	TRBV19	TRBJ2-1	TRBD1	-
CASSWGVDTHSEETQYF	TGCGCCAGCAGCTGGGGAGTAGACACCCATAGTGAGGAGACCCAGTACTTC	17	TRBV5-1	TRBJ2-5	-	-
CASSRGVVTNEKLFF	TGTGCCAGCAGCAGGGGGGTCGTAACTAATGAAAAACTGTTTTTT	15	TRBV28	TRBJ1-4	TRBD1	-
CARSTRVTPQHF	TGTGCCAGAAGCACCCGGGTAACACCCCAGCATTTT	12	TRBV5-3	TRBJ1-5	-	few
CASSDPYNHFPGDQPQHF	TGTGCCAGCAGCGACCCTTATAACCACTTCCCAGGCGATCAGCCCCAGCATTTT	18	TRBV9	TRBJ1-5	-	-
CASTSPIGGYNEQFF	TGTGCCAGCACCTCCCCCATAGGCGGGTACAATGAGCAGTTCTTC	15	TRBV28	TRBJ2-1	-	-
CASSLFSGGAENEQFF	TGTGCCAGCAGTTTGTTTAGCGGGGGGGCCGAGAATGAGCAGTTCTTC	16	TRBV2	TRBJ2-1	TRBD2	-
CASSSGGGGSTEAFF	TGTGCCAGCAGTTCAGGGGGCGGAGGTAGCACTGAAGCTTTCTTT	15	TRBV6-2/TRBV6-3	TRBJ1-1	TRBD1	-
CASSLLGAEYEQYF	TGTGCCAGCAGTTTATTAGGGGCGGAGTACGAGCAGTACTTC	14	TRBV28	TRBJ2-7	-	-
CASSLRGISNQPQHF	TGTGCCAGCAGCTTAAGAGGTATTAGCAATCAGCCCCAGCATTTT	15	TRBV7-8	TRBJ1-5	-	-
CASQVGNTEAFF	TGTGCCAGTCAGGTAGGAAACACTGAAGCTTTCTTT	12	TRBV19	TRBJ1-1	-	-
CASSLSGAYNEQFF	TGCGCCAGCTCCCTAAGCGGCGCCTACAATGAGCAGTTCTTC	14	TRBV5-1	TRBJ2-1	-	few
CASSLKLLYEQYF	TGTGCCAGCAGTTTAAAACTACTCTACGAGCAGTACTTC	13	TRBV28	TRBJ2-7	-	-
CASSQMAGGPYEQYF	TGTGCCAGCAGCCAAATGGCGGGGGGGCCCTACGAGCAGTACTTC	15	TRBV3-1/TRBV3-2	TRBJ2-7	TRBD2	-
CASSGGFSGDSPLHF	TGTGCCAGCAGCGGTGGGTTTTCAGGGGACTCACCCCTCCACTTT	15	TRBV9	TRBJ1-6	-	-
CASSITSGSYEQYF	TGTGCCAGTAGTATCACTAGCGGGAGCTACGAGCAGTACTTC	14	TRBV19	TRBJ2-7	TRBD2	-
CASSPGQGIYEQYF	TGTGCCAGCTCCCCGGGACAGGGGATCTACGAGCAGTACTTC	14	TRBV18	TRBJ2-7	TRBD1	-
CASSLVGGNGETQYF	TGCGCCAGCAGCTTGGTAGGGGGTAACGGAGAGACCCAGTACTTC	15	TRBV5-1	TRBJ2-5	-	-
CASSIDSYTEAFF	TGTGCCAGCAGCATCGACAGTTACACTGAAGCTTTCTTT	13	TRBV7-3	TRBJ1-1	-	-